The TCR beta chain under discussion was sequenced for a study of cytomegalovirus exposure and HLA in healthy donors. Study summary: Later analysis reported that the roughly 120 validation repertoires shared the platform of the roughly 630 first-cohort repertoires. Whole-study findings and limits: The study put some 150 TCR beta chains on its list as cytomegalovirus-associated. With high specificity and sensitivity, the classifier reportedly diagnosed cytomegalovirus status. Most TCR sequences were uncommon, yet certain public TCRs appeared in many donors.

The CDR3 loop spans 15 amino acids. Germline CDR1 SNHLY, CDR2 FYNNEI. The J segment lost 8 bases and the V segment lost 2 bases, leaving 8 bases of the junction unmatched. Method: immunoSEQ multiplex PCR; TCRdb's copy keeps in-frame clones and lacks some. The sample carries approximately 130,000 clones, around 90% recorded once. The count of this clone is one. Its matching antigen is unknown. This TCR came from a woman aged 18-30 years in good health and CMV-seronegative. The chain carries TRBV2 and TRBJ1-4, with TRBD1 identical over 7 bases. Material: PBMCs. Here the CDR3 DNA reads TGTGCCAGCAGTGAACGACGACAGGGCGGGGAAAAACTGTTTTTT. Protein product: CASSERRQGGEKLFF.